The next 20 T cell receptor beta chains were all read from a single sample in a study of shared T cell receptors in the human thymus. The repertoire was sequenced with immunoSEQ multiplex PCR; TCRdb's copy has only in-frame clones and lacks some. The profile shows under 700,000 clones, roughly 74% of them singletons. Another study also made use of these data, one on human thymus T cells.

The sample taken for sequencing was thymocytes. These receptors all stem from a boy younger than two with a congenital heart defect.

V and J are TRBV5-6 and TRBJ2-3; tentatively, D is TRBD2 (5 bases). Germline CDR1 is SGHDT and CDR2 is YYEEEE. Trimming pared 0 bases from V and 2 bases from J, leaving 16 bases between. This CDR3 region has 17 residues. The CDR3 here is CASSLDHDTRATDTQYF. The CDR3 DNA follows: TGTGCCAGCAGCTTGGATCATGACACTAGGGCCACAGATACGCAGTATTTT.

The V call is TRBV6-1, the J call TRBJ1-2; D is unresolved. V was trimmed by 7 bases and J by 2 bases, leaving 11 bases between them. Germline V CDR1 and CDR2: MNHNS, SASEGT. CDR3 length equals 13 residues. CDR3 in amino acids: CASKRTVNYGYTF. For the CDR3, the DNA is TGTGCCAGCAAGAGGACTGTGAACTATGGCTACACCTTC.

The chain recombines TRBV9 with TRBJ2-7; TRBD2 agrees at 11 bases. V lost 1 base to trimming and J lost 2 bases; unmatched junction nucleotides: 5. The CDR3 is made up of 16 amino acids. Germline V gene lookup returns CDR1 SGDLS and CDR2 YYNGEE. The chain's CDR3 is CASSVLAGGAPYEQYF. DNA for the CDR3: TGTGCCAGCAGCGTATTAGCGGGAGGGGCCCCCTACGAGCAGTACTTC.

The V call is TRBV9, the J call TRBJ2-1; 13 positions agree with TRBD2. Per germline, CDR1 SGDLS and CDR2 YYNGEE. The CDR3 contains 18 residues. Trimming took 4 bases from V and 0 from J; bases not matched to a gene: 7. CDR3 nucleotides: TGTGCCAGCAGCCCCAATACTAGCGGGAGGGCCTCCTACAATGAGCAGTTCTTC. Translated: CASSPNTSGRASYNEQFF. The variable domain in full, completed from reference TRBV9 and TRBJ2-1, reads DSGVTQTPKHLITATGQRVTLRCSPRSGDLSVYWYQQSLDQGLQFLIQYYNGEERAKGNILERFSAQQFPDLHSELNLSSLELGDSALYFCASSPNTSGRASYNEQFFGPGTRLTVL.

This chain joins TRBV7-8 and TRBJ1-2; D is uncertain. The CDR3 length is 10 residues. V was shortened by 5 bases and J by 13 bases, with 11 bases between the two germline ends. From germline, CDR1 is SGHVS and CDR2 FQNEAQ. CDR3 nucleotide sequence: TGTGCCAGCAGCCCCTTGCAGTTCACCTTC. The encoded protein is CASSPLQFTF. Combining the CDR3 with reference TRBV7-8 and TRBJ1-2 gives the whole variable domain GAGVSQSPRYKVAKRGQDVALRCDPISGHVSLFWYQQALGQGPEFLTYFQNEAQLDKSGLPSDRFFAERPEGSVSTLKIQRTQQEDSAVYLCASSPLQFTFGSGTRLTVV.

This clone showed up just once. This rearrangement joins TRBV5-4 to TRBJ2-2, with TRBD2 matching 7 bases. CDR1 and CDR2 from the germline V gene are SGHNT and YYREEE (reference sequence). The CDR3 is 14 amino acids. V lost 4 bases and J lost 8; bases outside the gene matches: 8. The CDR3 protein is CASSERDYQGELFF. CDR3 in DNA: TGTGCCAGCAGCGAAAGGGACTATCAGGGGGAGCTGTTTTTT.

The chain links TRBV4-3 to TRBJ1-2, with unresolved D. This CDR3 has 15 amino acids. CDR1 LGHNA and CDR2 YSLEER come from the germline V gene. Trimming pared 4 bases from V and 2 bases from J, leaving 14 bases between. CDR3 DNA: TGCGCCAGCAGCCTTGAGGGCACAACAAACTATGGCTACACCTTC. Translation gives CASSLEGTTNYGYTF.

The V gene is TRBV28, the J gene TRBJ1-2; D call uncertain. Trimming cost V 1 base and J 6 bases, with 12 bases left between them. Germline V lookup: CDR1 MDHEN, CDR2 SYDVKM. This CDR3 is built from 14 residues. The CDR3 DNA reads TGTGCCAGCAGTTTATATGGCAGATACGATGGCTACACCTTC. Its translation: CASSLYGRYDGYTF.

This sequence joins TRBV4-2 and TRBJ2-3; D is unclear. The V gene lost 5 bases and the J gene lost 2 bases, with 20 bases spanning the gap. This CDR3 is built from 17 residues. Germline V gene lookup returns CDR1 LGHNA and CDR2 YNFKEQ. CDR3 region: CASSESLSLAVTDTQYF. Here the CDR3 DNA reads TGTGCCAGCAGCGAATCCCTTAGTCTTGCGGTCACAGATACGCAGTATTTT.

CDR3 sequence: CASSKAAISTDTQYF. CDR3 DNA: TGTGCCAGCAGCAAAGCGGCAATTAGCACAGATACGCAGTATTTT. This chain links TRBV21-1 with TRBJ2-3; the table's D call of TRBD1 was not tested on the DNA. TRBV21-1 is a pseudogene locus. The CDR3 has 15 amino acids.

This rearrangement joins TRBV9 to TRBJ2-7; 9 bases are shared with TRBD1. This CDR3 contains 14 residues. The V gene end was trimmed by 4 bases and the J gene end by 0 bases; junction bases not matched to a gene: 2. Germline V gene sequence: CDR1 SGDLS, CDR2 YYNGEE. CDR3 protein: CASSRDRASYEQYF. The CDR3 region has the DNA TGTGCCAGCAGCCGGGACAGGGCCTCCTACGAGCAGTACTTC.

This clone was detected a few times. The V and J genes are TRBV27 and TRBJ2-1, with 10 nucleotides matching TRBD2. The CDR3 spans 22 residues. After removal of 2 bases from V and 8 bases from J, the junction contained 27 bases not matched to a gene. Germline lookup yields CDR1 MNHEY and CDR2 SMNVEV (reference sequence). The CDR3 nucleotides read TGTGCCAGCAGTTTAGAAGGAAGTGAGTCGCCTAGCGGGAGTGGGGGAAGCGATGAGCAGTTCTTC. This translates into CASSLEGSESPSGSGGSDEQFF.

The chain employs TRBV25-1 and TRBJ2-7, with D unclear. The CDR3 spans 11 residues. CDR1 and CDR2 from the germline V gene are MGHDK and SYGVNS. The germline V and J ends were trimmed by 3 bases and 9 bases, with 9 bases remaining between them. Here the CDR3 DNA reads TGTGCCAGCAGTGAGGGCCCCGGGCAGTACTTC. This codes for CASSEGPGQYF.

The rearrangement links TRBV21-1 to TRBJ1-1; the table calls TRBD1, which could not be checked here. TRBV21-1 is a pseudogene locus. The CDR3 runs to 18 residues. CDR3 bases: TGTGCCAGCAGCAAAGGCGGGGCCCCAGACAGGGTGCACTCTGAAGCTTTCTTT. Translating it yields CASSKGGAPDRVHSEAFF.

The chain couples TRBV4-2 to TRBJ2-7; the D is unclear. The CDR3 has 15 amino acids. CDR1 and CDR2 from the germline V gene are LGHNA and YNFKEQ. Trimming took off 2 bases at V and 1 base at J, with 12 bases between the two ends. The CDR3 spells CASSQKQHISYEQYF. The CDR3 nucleotides are TGTGCCAGCAGCCAAAAACAACATATATCCTACGAGCAGTACTTC.

The chain couples TRBV6-4 to TRBJ1-2; 8 nucleotides agree with TRBD1. V lost 5 bases, J lost 4 bases, and 15 bases stayed unmatched. The CDR3 length is 17 residues. Germline-derived CDR1 and CDR2 are MRHNA and SNTAGT. In nucleotides, the CDR3 is TGTGCCAGCAGTTCCGGGCCTGACAGGGGAAGGTCCTATGGCTACACCTTC. Its protein is CASSSGPDRGRSYGYTF.

The rearrangement links TRBV29-1 to TRBJ1-1; 8 nucleotides agree with TRBD1. The CDR3 sequence is 14 residues long. Per germline, CDR1 SQVTM and CDR2 ANQGSEA. V lost 3 bases and J lost 2; bases outside the gene matches: 5. CDR3 DNA sequence: TGCAGCGTTGACGGACAGGGTGACAACACTGAAGCTTTCTTT. Its translation is CSVDGQGDNTEAFF. Full variable domain (outside the CDR3, taken from reference TRBV29-1 and TRBJ1-1): SAVISQKPSRDICQRGTSLTIQCQVDSQVTMMFWYRQQPGQSLTLIATANQGSEATYESGFVIDKFPISRPNLTFSTLTVSNMSPEDSSIYLCSVDGQGDNTEAFFGQGTRLTVV.

The V and J genes are TRBV7-6 and TRBJ2-6; D is unresolved. Trimming took off 0 bases at V and 2 bases at J, with 14 bases between the two ends. The V gene's germline CDR1 is SGHVS and CDR2 FNYEAQ. There are 18 residues in the CDR3. The CDR3 reads CASSLAIRRVPGANVLTF. In DNA form, the CDR3 reads TGTGCCAGCAGCTTAGCGATACGACGGGTGCCTGGGGCCAACGTCCTGACTTTC.

This clone turned up a few times. This rearrangement joins TRBV6-5 to TRBJ2-2; the match to TRBD1 covers 8 bases. Per the germline V gene, CDR1 is MNHEY and CDR2 is SVGAGI. The CDR3 is 15 residues long. Losses at the gene ends were 6 bases for V and 4 bases for J; bases not matched to a gene: 7. The CDR3 spells CASRQGATGTGELFF. As DNA, the CDR3 is TGTGCCAGCAGGCAGGGGGCGACTGGCACCGGGGAGCTGTTTTTT.

In this sample, this clone turned up a few times. This chain joins TRBV6-5 and TRBJ2-7; a weak D match, TRBD1 (5 bases). CDR3 size: 14 residues. Deletions cut 5 bases from V and 2 bases from J, with 13 bases between. Germline CDR1 is MNHEY and CDR2 is SVGAGI. CDR3 DNA: TGTGCCAGCAGTCAGACAGATCGAACCTACGAGCAGTACTTC. Protein product: CASSQTDRTYEQYF.